The present entry profiles one T cell receptor (beta chain) with its context. The target antigen is unknown. Profiled with immunoSEQ multiplex PCR; TCRdb holds only in-frame clones, not every one. The table shows 55,000 to 60,000 clones, with approximately 90% occurring only once. This specimen comes from a study of PD-1 blockade in classical Hodgkin lymphoma. The study's findings and limits: TCR diversity rose significantly by C4D1 in CD4+ but not CD8+ cells. Baseline diversity in complete responders resembled that of newly diagnosed patients.

Relapse was seen in all patients after autologous stem cell transplantation, and brentuximab vedotin exposure was variable. Progressive disease, partial response or complete response was each patient's best response. V lost 5 bases and J 0 bases, leaving 10 bases between the germline ends. Germline CDR1 MNHNY, CDR2 SVGAGI (reference sequence). This CDR3 spans 15 amino acids. Sequencing was performed on peripheral blood mononuclear cells (PBMCs), taken before the second cycle of nivolumab. The chain joins TRBV6-6 to TRBJ1-4, with D possibly TRBD1 on 6 matching bases. This receptor was identified in a human donor with classical Hodgkin lymphoma. CDR3 loop: CASSLKGATNEKLFF. CDR3 nucleotides: TGTGCCAGCAGTCTAAAGGGGGCAACTAATGAAAAACTGTTTTTT.